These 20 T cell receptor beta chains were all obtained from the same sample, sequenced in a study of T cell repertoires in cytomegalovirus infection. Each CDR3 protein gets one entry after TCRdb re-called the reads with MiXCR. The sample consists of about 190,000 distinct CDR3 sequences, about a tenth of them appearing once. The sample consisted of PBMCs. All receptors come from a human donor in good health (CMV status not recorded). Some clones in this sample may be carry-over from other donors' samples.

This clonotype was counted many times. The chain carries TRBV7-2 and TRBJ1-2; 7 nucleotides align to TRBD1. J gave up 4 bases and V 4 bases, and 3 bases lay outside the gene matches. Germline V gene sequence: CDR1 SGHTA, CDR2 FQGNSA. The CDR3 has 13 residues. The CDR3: CASSYRDSYGYTF. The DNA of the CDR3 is TGTGCCAGCAGCTACCGGGACAGCTATGGCTACACCTTC.

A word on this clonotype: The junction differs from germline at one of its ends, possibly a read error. For the CDR3, the DNA is TGTACCAGCAGTTTACCCAGGGGCACAGATACGCAGTATTTT. Its protein is CTSSLPRGTDTQYF. This chain uses TRBV12-3 or TRBV12-4 with TRBJ2-3; D perhaps matches TRBD1 (5 bases). This CDR3 region has 14 residues.

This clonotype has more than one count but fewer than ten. CDR3 amino acids: CASSLMGGGGIEQFF. The CDR3 DNA reads TGTGCCAGCAGCTTAATGGGAGGGGGCGGGATTGAGCAGTTCTTC. This chain links TRBV7-3 with TRBJ2-1; D may correspond to TRBD1 or TRBD2 (7 bases each). The CDR3 consists of 15 residues. Trimming removed 1 base from V and 9 bases from J, with 16 bases in between. Germline V gives CDR1 SGHTA, CDR2 FQGTGA.

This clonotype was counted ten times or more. In nucleotides, the CDR3 is TGTGCCAGCAGTTTATCCGGGTCTGGGGCCAACGTCCTGACTTTC. Translated, it gives CASSLSGSGANVLTF. This sequence joins TRBV28 and TRBJ2-6; D is undetermined. The V gene's germline CDR1 is MDHEN and CDR2 SYDVKM. The V end was cut by 1 base, the J end by 1 base, with 5 bases between. The CDR3 length is 15 residues.

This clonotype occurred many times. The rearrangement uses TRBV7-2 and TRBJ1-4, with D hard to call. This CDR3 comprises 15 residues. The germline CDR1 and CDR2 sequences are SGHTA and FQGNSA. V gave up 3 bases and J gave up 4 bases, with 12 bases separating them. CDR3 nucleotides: TGTGCCAGCAGCTTTTATGGGGTCGGTAATGAAAAACTGTTTTTT. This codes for CASSFYGVGNEKLFF. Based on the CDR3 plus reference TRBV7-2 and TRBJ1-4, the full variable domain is GAGVSQSPSNKVTEKGKDVELRCDPISGHTALYWYRQSLGQGLEFLIYFQGNSAPDKSGLPSDRFSAERTGGSVSTLTIQRTQQEDSAVYLCASSFYGVGNEKLFFGSGTQLSVL.

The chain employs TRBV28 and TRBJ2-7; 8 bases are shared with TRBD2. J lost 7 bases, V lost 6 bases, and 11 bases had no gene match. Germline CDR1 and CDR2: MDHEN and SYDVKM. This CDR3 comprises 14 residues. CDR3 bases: TGTGCCAGCAGGAGAAGCGGGAGCCGATGGGAGCAGTACTTC. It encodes CASRRSGSRWEQYF. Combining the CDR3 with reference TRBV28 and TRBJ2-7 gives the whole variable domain DVKVTQSSRYLVKRTGEKVFLECVQDMDHENMFWYRQDPGLGLRLIYFSYDVKMKEKGDIPEGYSVSREKKERFSLILESASTNQTSMYLCASRRSGSRWEQYFGPGTRLTVT.

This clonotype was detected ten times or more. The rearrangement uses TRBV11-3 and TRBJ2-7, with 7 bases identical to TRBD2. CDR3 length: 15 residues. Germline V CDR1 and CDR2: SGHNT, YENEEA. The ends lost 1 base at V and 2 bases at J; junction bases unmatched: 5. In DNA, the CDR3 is TGTGCCAGCAGCTTAGCAGCGGGGCCCCCCTACGAGCAGTACTTC. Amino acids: CASSLAAGPPYEQYF. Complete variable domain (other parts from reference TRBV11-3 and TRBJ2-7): EAGVVQSPRYKIIEKKQPVAFWCNPISGHNTLYWYLQNLGQGPELLIRYENEEAVDDSQLPKDRFSAERLKGVDSTLKIQPAELGDSAVYLCASSLAAGPPYEQYFGPGTRLTVT.

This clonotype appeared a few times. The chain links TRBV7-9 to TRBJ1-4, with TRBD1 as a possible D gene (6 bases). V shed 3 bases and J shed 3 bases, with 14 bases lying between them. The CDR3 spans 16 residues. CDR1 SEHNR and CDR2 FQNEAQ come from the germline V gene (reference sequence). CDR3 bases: TGTGCCAGCAGCTTTAAGGGGGGAGAACCTAATGAAAAACTGTTTTTT. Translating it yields CASSFKGGEPNEKLFF.

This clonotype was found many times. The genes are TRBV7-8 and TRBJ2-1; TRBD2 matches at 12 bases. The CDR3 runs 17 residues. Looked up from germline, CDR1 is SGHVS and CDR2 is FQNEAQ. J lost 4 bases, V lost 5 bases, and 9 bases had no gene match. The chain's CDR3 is CASSARLAGVQYNEQFF. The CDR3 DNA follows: TGTGCCAGCAGCGCCCGACTAGCGGGAGTACAGTACAATGAGCAGTTCTTC.

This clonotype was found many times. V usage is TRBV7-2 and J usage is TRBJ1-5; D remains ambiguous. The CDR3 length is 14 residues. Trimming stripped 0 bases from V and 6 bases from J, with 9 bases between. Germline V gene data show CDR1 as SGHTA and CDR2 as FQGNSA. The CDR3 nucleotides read TGTGCCAGCAGCTTAGCGGGCGCAACTCAGCCCCAGCATTTT. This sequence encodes CASSLAGATQPQHF.

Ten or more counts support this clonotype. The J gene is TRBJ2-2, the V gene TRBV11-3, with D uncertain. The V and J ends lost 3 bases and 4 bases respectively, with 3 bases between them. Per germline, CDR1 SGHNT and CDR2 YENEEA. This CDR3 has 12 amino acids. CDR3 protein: CASSLGTGELFF. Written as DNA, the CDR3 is TGTGCCAGCAGCTTGGGCACCGGGGAGCTGTTTTTT. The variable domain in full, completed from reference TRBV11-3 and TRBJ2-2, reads EAGVVQSPRYKIIEKKQPVAFWCNPISGHNTLYWYLQNLGQGPELLIRYENEEAVDDSQLPKDRFSAERLKGVDSTLKIQPAELGDSAVYLCASSLGTGELFFGEGSRLTVL.

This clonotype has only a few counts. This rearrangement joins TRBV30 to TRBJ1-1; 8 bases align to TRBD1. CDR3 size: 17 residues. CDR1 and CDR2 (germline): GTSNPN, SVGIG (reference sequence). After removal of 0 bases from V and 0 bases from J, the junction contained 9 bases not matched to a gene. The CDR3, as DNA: TGTGCCTGGAGTGTGGCAGGGGGCCTCATTTTGAACACTGAAGCTTTCTTT. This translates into CAWSVAGGLILNTEAFF.

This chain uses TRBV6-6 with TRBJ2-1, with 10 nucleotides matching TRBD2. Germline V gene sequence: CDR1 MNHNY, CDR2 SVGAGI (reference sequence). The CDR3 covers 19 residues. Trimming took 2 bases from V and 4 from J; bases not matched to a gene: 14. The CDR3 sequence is CASSYRPSGGANVYNEQFF. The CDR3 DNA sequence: TGTGCCAGCAGTTACAGGCCTAGCGGGGGAGCGAACGTTTACAATGAGCAGTTCTTC.

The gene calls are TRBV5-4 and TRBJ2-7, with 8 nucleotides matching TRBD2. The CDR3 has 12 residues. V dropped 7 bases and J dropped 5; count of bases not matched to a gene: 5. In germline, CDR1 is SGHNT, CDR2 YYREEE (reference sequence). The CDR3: CASGSGTDEQYF. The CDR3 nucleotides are TGTGCCAGCGGTAGCGGGACCGACGAGCAGTACTTC.

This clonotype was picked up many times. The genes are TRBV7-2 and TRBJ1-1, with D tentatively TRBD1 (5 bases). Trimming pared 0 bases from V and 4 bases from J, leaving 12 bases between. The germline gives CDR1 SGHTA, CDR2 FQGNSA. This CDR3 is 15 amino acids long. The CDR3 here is CASSLAGRASTEAFF. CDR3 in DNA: TGTGCCAGCAGCTTAGCAGGCAGGGCTAGCACTGAAGCTTTCTTT.

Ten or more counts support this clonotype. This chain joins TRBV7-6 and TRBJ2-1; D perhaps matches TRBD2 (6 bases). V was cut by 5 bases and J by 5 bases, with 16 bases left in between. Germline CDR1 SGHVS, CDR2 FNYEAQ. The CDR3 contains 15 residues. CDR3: CASSPTGGKNNEQFF. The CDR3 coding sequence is TGTGCCAGCAGCCCGACCGGGGGAAAGAACAATGAGCAGTTCTTC.

In DNA, the CDR3 is TGTGCCAGCCTCAGGACAGGGGATAACTATGGCTACACCTTC. This sequence encodes CASLRTGDNYGYTF. The chain has TRBV28 and TRBJ1-2, with 9 nucleotides matching TRBD1. V lost 8 bases, J lost 1 base, and 5 bases stayed unmatched. CDR3 size: 14 residues. Per the germline V gene, CDR1 is MDHEN and CDR2 is SYDVKM.

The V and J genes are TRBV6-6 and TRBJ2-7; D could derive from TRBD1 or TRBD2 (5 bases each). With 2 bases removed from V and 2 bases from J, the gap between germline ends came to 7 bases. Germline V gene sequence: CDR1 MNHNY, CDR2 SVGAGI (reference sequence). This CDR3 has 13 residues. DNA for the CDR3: TGTGCCAGCAGTTACGAGGGGACCTACGAGCAGTACTTC. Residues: CASSYEGTYEQYF.

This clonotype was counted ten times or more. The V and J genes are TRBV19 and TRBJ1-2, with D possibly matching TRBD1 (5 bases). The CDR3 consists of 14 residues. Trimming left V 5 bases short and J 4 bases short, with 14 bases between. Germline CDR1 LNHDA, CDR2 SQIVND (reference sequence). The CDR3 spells CASSPRAGPYGYTF. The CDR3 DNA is TGTGCCAGTAGTCCCAGGGCTGGGCCCTATGGCTACACCTTC.

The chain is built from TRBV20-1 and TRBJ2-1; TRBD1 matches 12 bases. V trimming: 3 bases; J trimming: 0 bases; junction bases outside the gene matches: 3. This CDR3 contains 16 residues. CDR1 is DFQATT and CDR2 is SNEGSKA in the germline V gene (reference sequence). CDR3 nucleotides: TGCAGTGCTAGGGGACAGGGGGCTAGCTCCTACAATGAGCAGTTCTTC. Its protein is CSARGQGASSYNEQFF.